The source of this TCR beta chain is a study of T cell repertoires in cytomegalovirus infection. Study information: Public TCR beta signatures marked donors with CMV infection and the matching HLA.

Findings and caveats of the study: Public TCR beta family frequency separated CMV-and-HLA carriers, including in an independent cohort.

This clonotype has at least ten counts. What it binds is not known. CDR1 is SGHVS and CDR2 is FNYEAQ in the germline V gene. V lost 1 base, J lost 4 bases, and 10 bases lay in between. The CDR3 sequence is 14 residues long. TCRdb reanalysed the reads using MiXCR and keeps one entry per CDR3 protein. The sample carries 55,000 to 85,000 distinct CDR3 sequences, just under 4% recorded once. The material sequenced was PBMCs. The sequence derives from a human donor in good health (CMV status not recorded). Some clones in this sample may be carry-over from other donors' samples. The chain couples TRBV7-6 to TRBJ1-1; no clear D. In DNA, the CDR3 is TGTGCCAGCAGCTTAGGCTACATAAGCACTGAAGCTTTCTTT. Protein: CASSLGYISTEAFF.